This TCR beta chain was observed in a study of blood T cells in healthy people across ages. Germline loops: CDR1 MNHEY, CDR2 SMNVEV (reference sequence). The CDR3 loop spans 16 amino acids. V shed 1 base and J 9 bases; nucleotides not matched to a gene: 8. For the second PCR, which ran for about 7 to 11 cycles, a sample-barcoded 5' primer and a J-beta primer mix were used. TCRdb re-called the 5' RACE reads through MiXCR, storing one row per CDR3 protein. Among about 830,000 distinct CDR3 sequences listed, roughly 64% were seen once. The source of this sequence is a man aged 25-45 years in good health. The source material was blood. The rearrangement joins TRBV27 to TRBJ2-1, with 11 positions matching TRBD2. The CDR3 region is CASSLCSGGAGSEQFF. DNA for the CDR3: TGTGCCAGCAGTTTATGTAGCGGGGGGGCCGGCAGTGAGCAGTTCTTC.